A selection of T cell receptor beta chains follows, all from one sample in a study of beta chain features in type 1 diabetes. TCRdb's copy holds only in-frame clones and misses some; the assay was immunoSEQ multiplex PCR. In the table there are 430,000 or so clones, roughly 11% of which are singletons. The sample taken for sequencing was naive CD4+ T cells from blood. These receptors were taken from a woman younger than 35 in good health. CDR3s include the opening cysteine and the closing phenylalanine or tryptophan. The order of the fields is V gene, D gene, J gene, clone size, CDR3 DNA, CDR3 protein. A D gene is named only where the DNA matches it firmly. Only some rows state a clone size, as once, few, many or a class for expanded clones.

V gene: TRBV7-9
D gene: .
J gene: TRBJ2-1
clone size: .
CDR3 DNA: TGTGCCAGCAGCTTAACCAGGGGATTAAGCTCCTACAATGAGCAGTTCTTC
CDR3 protein: CASSLTRGLSSYNEQFF

V gene: TRBV30
D gene: .
J gene: TRBJ2-7
clone size: many
CDR3 DNA: TGTGCCTGGAGCCGGGACGTCGCCTACGAGCAGTACTTC
CDR3 protein: CAWSRDVAYEQYF

V gene: TRBV4-3
D gene: .
J gene: TRBJ2-6
clone size: .
CDR3 DNA: TGCGCCAGCAGCCAGGAAGACAGTTACTCTGGGGCCAACGGCCTGACTTTC
CDR3 protein: CASSQEDSYSGANGLTF

V gene: TRBV9
D gene: .
J gene: TRBJ1-4
clone size: .
CDR3 DNA: TGTGCCAGCAGCGTAGGGAAACCTTACCTCCTGGAAAAACTGTTTTTT
CDR3 protein: CASSVGKPYLLEKLFF

V gene: TRBV5-8
D gene: TRBD2
J gene: TRBJ2-1
clone size: .
CDR3 DNA: TGTGCCAGCAGCTTAGGACTAGCGGCTTACAATGAGCAGTTCTTC
CDR3 protein: CASSLGLAAYNEQFF

V gene: TRBV18
D gene: .
J gene: TRBJ1-1
clone size: few
CDR3 DNA: TGTGCCAGCTCACAAACAACCAGGGAGGACACTGAAGCTTTCTTT
CDR3 protein: CASSQTTREDTEAFF

V gene: TRBV9
D gene: .
J gene: TRBJ1-3
clone size: .
CDR3 DNA: TGTGCCAGCAGCGTAAGGAGGGAACCTGGAAACACCATATATTTT
CDR3 protein: CASSVRREPGNTIYF

V gene: TRBV7-6
D gene: TRBD1
J gene: TRBJ2-1
clone size: .
CDR3 DNA: TGTGCCAGCAGCTTGGGACAGTCCTACAATGAGCAGTTCTTC
CDR3 protein: CASSLGQSYNEQFF

V gene: TRBV30
D gene: TRBD1
J gene: TRBJ1-3
clone size: .
CDR3 DNA: TGTGCCTGGACTCTCGGGACAGTCGGAAACACCATATATTTT
CDR3 protein: CAWTLGTVGNTIYF

V gene: TRBV5-1
D gene: TRBD1
J gene: TRBJ2-2
clone size: few
CDR3 DNA: TGCGCCAGCAGCCCCCAGACAGGGGGGTTCTCCGGGGAGCTGTTTTTT
CDR3 protein: CASSPQTGGFSGELFF

V gene: TRBV7-9
D gene: .
J gene: TRBJ1-2
clone size: few
CDR3 DNA: TGTGCCAGCAGCTTAGCCTCCGGGGATGGCTACACCTTC
CDR3 protein: CASSLASGDGYTF

V gene: TRBV11-2
D gene: TRBD2
J gene: TRBJ2-1
clone size: .
CDR3 DNA: TGTGCCAGCAGCTTAAGGACTAGCCCCTACAATGAGCAGTTCTTC
CDR3 protein: CASSLRTSPYNEQFF

V gene: TRBV27
D gene: .
J gene: TRBJ1-1
clone size: once
CDR3 DNA: TGTGCCAGCAGTGTATTTGGGCGGGGGGGAGAAGCTTTCTTT
CDR3 protein: CASSVFGRGGEAFF

V gene: TRBV5-1
D gene: .
J gene: TRBJ1-2
clone size: few
CDR3 DNA: TGCGCCAGCAGCTTGGTGACGGACTATGGCTACACCTTC
CDR3 protein: CASSLVTDYGYTF

V gene: TRBV9
D gene: .
J gene: TRBJ2-7
clone size: few
CDR3 DNA: TGTGCCAGCAGCGTCTCCGGGAGTGGCTACGAGCAGTACTTC
CDR3 protein: CASSVSGSGYEQYF

V gene: TRBV29-1
D gene: .
J gene: TRBJ1-1
clone size: few
CDR3 DNA: TGCAGCGTCGAGAGGGGGTATAGGGACACTGAAGCTTTCTTT
CDR3 protein: CSVERGYRDTEAFF

V gene: TRBV7-3
D gene: .
J gene: TRBJ2-3
clone size: .
CDR3 DNA: TGTGCCAGCAGCATGGCACAGGGACGCACAGATACGCAGTATTTT
CDR3 protein: CASSMAQGRTDTQYF

V gene: TRBV7-2
D gene: .
J gene: TRBJ2-5
clone size: .
CDR3 DNA: TGTGCCAGCAGCACAATACCACAAGAGACCCAGTACTTC
CDR3 protein: CASSTIPQETQYF

V gene: TRBV5-4
D gene: TRBD1
J gene: TRBJ2-6
clone size: few
CDR3 DNA: TGTGCCACCGACAGGGCCGGGGCCAACGTCCTGACTTTC
CDR3 protein: CATDRAGANVLTF

V gene: TRBV10-2
D gene: TRBD2
J gene: TRBJ2-5
clone size: few
CDR3 DNA: TGCGCCAGCAAAGGACTAGCGGGAGAGACCCAGTACTTC
CDR3 protein: CASKGLAGETQYF

V gene: TRBV9
D gene: .
J gene: TRBJ2-1
clone size: .
CDR3 DNA: TGTGCCAGCAATAAGGCGGACACCTACAATGAGCAGTTCTTC
CDR3 protein: CASNKADTYNEQFF

V gene: TRBV18
D gene: .
J gene: TRBJ2-5
clone size: .
CDR3 DNA: TGTGCCAGCTCACCCTACCACCAAGAGACCCAGTACTTC
CDR3 protein: CASSPYHQETQYF

V gene: TRBV5-1
D gene: .
J gene: TRBJ2-6
clone size: few
CDR3 DNA: TGCGCCAGCAGCTTGGCAGACTCTGGGGCCAACGTCCTGACTTTC
CDR3 protein: CASSLADSGANVLTF

V gene: TRBV6-5
D gene: .
J gene: TRBJ2-4
clone size: few
CDR3 DNA: TGTGCCAGCAGTTACTCGCCGGGGTACATTCAGTACTTC
CDR3 protein: CASSYSPGYIQYF

V gene: TRBV7-2
D gene: TRBD2
J gene: TRBJ2-1
clone size: few
CDR3 DNA: TGTGCCAGCAGCCCCCGCTCTAGCGGGGGGGCCCATGAGCAGTTCTTC
CDR3 protein: CASSPRSSGGAHEQFF

V gene: TRBV25-1
D gene: TRBD1
J gene: TRBJ1-5
clone size: many
CDR3 DNA: TGTGCCAGCAGTGAAAGTGGACAGGCTAGTCAGCCCCAGCATTTT
CDR3 protein: CASSESGQASQPQHF

V gene: TRBV7-2
D gene: .
J gene: TRBJ1-6
clone size: .
CDR3 DNA: TGTGCCAGCAGCTTAGCGTCCTGGGGTTCACCCCTCCACTTT
CDR3 protein: CASSLASWGSPLHF

V gene: TRBV29-1
D gene: TRBD2
J gene: TRBJ2-1
clone size: .
CDR3 DNA: TGCAGCGTTGCTGGACTAGCGGGAGGCCCCCCTTGGAATGAGCAGTTCTTC
CDR3 protein: CSVAGLAGGPPWNEQFF

V gene: TRBV25-1
D gene: .
J gene: TRBJ1-1
clone size: few
CDR3 DNA: TGTGCCAGCAGCCCCAGAGGCGCTTCGGGGACTTTCTTT
CDR3 protein: CASSPRGASGTFF

V gene: TRBV5-1
D gene: .
J gene: TRBJ1-3
clone size: .
CDR3 DNA: TGCGCCAGCAGCTTAACAGGCTTCTCTGGAAACACCATATATTTT
CDR3 protein: CASSLTGFSGNTIYF

V gene: TRBV5-1
D gene: .
J gene: TRBJ2-1
clone size: .
CDR3 DNA: TGCGCCAGCAGCTTGGCGGGAATGATAAATGAGCAGTTCTTC
CDR3 protein: CASSLAGMINEQFF

V gene: TRBV28
D gene: .
J gene: TRBJ1-6
clone size: few
CDR3 DNA: TGTGCCAGCATAGCTGGTAATTCACCCCTCCACTTT
CDR3 protein: CASIAGNSPLHF

V gene: TRBV7-3
D gene: TRBD1
J gene: TRBJ2-1
clone size: few
CDR3 DNA: TGTGCCAGCAGCATGAACCGGGACAGGGGGAATGAGCAGTTCTTC
CDR3 protein: CASSMNRDRGNEQFF

V gene: TRBV6-1
D gene: .
J gene: TRBJ2-5
clone size: once
CDR3 DNA: TGTGCCAGCAGTGGGACGGGGTCAGAGACCCAGTACTTC
CDR3 protein: CASSGTGSETQYF

V gene: TRBV18
D gene: .
J gene: TRBJ2-1
clone size: .
CDR3 DNA: TGTGCCAGCTCAGATAAGACTGGATACAATGAGCAGTTCTTC
CDR3 protein: CASSDKTGYNEQFF

V gene: TRBV7-2
D gene: TRBD1
J gene: TRBJ2-5
clone size: few
CDR3 DNA: TGTGCCAGCAGCTTTGCACCTGGACAGGGGGAGACCCAGTACTTC
CDR3 protein: CASSFAPGQGETQYF

V gene: TRBV27
D gene: .
J gene: TRBJ1-6
clone size: few
CDR3 DNA: TGTGCCAGCAGTTTCTCTAAATGGGGCAATTCACCCCTCCACTTT
CDR3 protein: CASSFSKWGNSPLHF

V gene: TRBV28
D gene: .
J gene: TRBJ2-3
clone size: .
CDR3 DNA: TGTGCCAGCAGTTTTCTGAATACGCAGTATTTT
CDR3 protein: CASSFLNTQYF

V gene: TRBV5-6
D gene: TRBD1
J gene: TRBJ2-7
clone size: few
CDR3 DNA: TGTGCCAGCAGGCCCCAGGGACAGTTATACGAGCAGTACTTC
CDR3 protein: CASRPQGQLYEQYF

V gene: TRBV7-6
D gene: .
J gene: TRBJ2-3
clone size: .
CDR3 DNA: TGTGCCAGCAGCGGATTAGCGGGGACAGTCACAGATACGCAGTATTTT
CDR3 protein: CASSGLAGTVTDTQYF

V gene: TRBV7-3
D gene: .
J gene: TRBJ2-1
clone size: .
CDR3 DNA: TGTGCCAGCAGCTTAAGGGGTACCTACAATGAGCAGTTCTTC
CDR3 protein: CASSLRGTYNEQFF